The 20 T cell receptor beta chains in this list originate from one sample, sequenced in a study of blood T cell repertoires in COVID-19. Measured with immunoSEQ multiplex PCR; TCRdb has only the in-frame clones, and not every one. The data show 150,000 to 200,000 clones, approximately 90% seen once. The sequenced sample consisted of PBMCs or T cells enriched from blood (not recorded which). These receptors were taken from a woman between 50 and 59 years old who had recovered from COVID-19.

The sample holds a few counts of this clone. The rearrangement uses TRBV28 and TRBJ1-1, with a tentative D call TRBD1 (6 bases). Germline V gene data show CDR1 as MDHEN and CDR2 as SYDVKM. This CDR3 has 14 amino acids. Trimming removed 8 bases from V and 0 bases from J, with 13 bases in between. CDR3 loop: CASGPGALNTEAFF. The CDR3 coding sequence is TGTGCCAGCGGCCCAGGGGCCTTGAACACTGAAGCTTTCTTT.

The chain employs TRBV18 and TRBJ1-3, with no clear D. Germline loops: CDR1 KGHSH, CDR2 LQKENI. V shed 3 bases and J shed 8 bases, with 17 bases lying between them. There are 15 residues in the CDR3. CDR3 in amino acids: CASSPSFGSRDTIYF. The CDR3, as DNA: TGTGCCAGCTCACCGTCCTTCGGGTCTCGAGACACCATATATTTT.

This rearrangement joins TRBV5-6 to TRBJ2-7, with TRBD1 as a possible D gene (6 bases). CDR3 length: 13 residues. V lost 4 bases to trimming and J lost 5 bases, with 13 bases between them. Germline V gene data show CDR1 as SGHDT and CDR2 as YYEEEE. Here the CDR3 DNA reads TGTGCCAGCAGCCCAACAGGGATCCACGAGCAGTACTTC. It translates to CASSPTGIHEQYF.

This clone is a singleton in its sample. V and J are TRBV18 and TRBJ2-2, with 12 bases identical to TRBD2. Trimming at V came to 0 bases and at J to 0 bases, leaving 2 bases not matched to a gene. The CDR3 consists of 18 residues. Germline assignment: CDR1 KGHSH and CDR2 LQKENI. The CDR3 spells CASSPPPSGGANTGELFF. The CDR3 DNA reads as TGTGCCAGCTCACCACCCCCTAGCGGGGGGGCGAACACCGGGGAGCTGTTTTTT.

The chain joins TRBV30 to TRBJ1-1; a weak D match, TRBD1 (6 bases). CDR1 GTSNPN and CDR2 SVGIG come from the germline V gene (reference sequence). The CDR3 runs to 14 residues. V shed 4 bases and J shed 1 base, with 13 bases lying between them. CDR3 coding DNA: TGTGCCTGGACCTTGGACAGCACGAACACTGAAGCTTTCTTT. Protein: CAWTLDSTNTEAFF.

This chain uses TRBV6-5 with TRBJ2-7; the match to TRBD2 covers 7 bases. J lost 5 bases, V lost 5 bases, and 12 bases had no gene match. The CDR3 length is 15 residues. Germline CDR1 and CDR2: MNHEY and SVGAGI. The CDR3 DNA follows: TGTGCCAGCAGTCCGATTGGGGGGGTTGGGAACGAGCAGTACTTC. This codes for CASSPIGGVGNEQYF.

This clone was detected only a few times. CDR3 loop: CASSVGASNTIYF. The CDR3 nucleotides are TGTGCCAGCAGCGTAGGGGCTTCCAACACCATATATTTT. The V call is TRBV9, the J call TRBJ1-3; D gene unclear. The CDR3 is 13 amino acids. Germline V gene sequence: CDR1 SGDLS, CDR2 YYNGEE. The V and J ends lost 0 bases and 7 bases respectively, with 8 bases between them.

V is TRBV29-1 and J is TRBJ2-7, with TRBD1 matching 10 bases. The CDR3 covers 13 residues. V shed 6 bases, J shed 2 bases, and the junction held 4 bases outside the gene matches. The germline CDR1 and CDR2 sequences are SQVTM and ANQGSEA. The CDR3 nucleotides read TGCAGCGTCGGACAGGGGGTAACCTACGAGCAGTACTTC. Protein: CSVGQGVTYEQYF.

The gene calls are TRBV5-6 and TRBJ2-6; possible D gene TRBD2, 5 bases. Germline CDR1 is SGHDT and CDR2 is YYEEEE. V lost 5 bases and J lost 2, with 14 bases in between. CDR3 length: 16 amino acids. The CDR3 region is CASRGRGKAGANVLTF. The CDR3 DNA reads TGTGCCAGCAGGGGAAGAGGGAAGGCTGGGGCCAACGTCCTGACTTTC.

The J gene is TRBJ2-2, the V gene TRBV29-1; possible D gene TRBD2, 5 bases. This CDR3 has 11 residues. CDR1 SQVTM and CDR2 ANQGSEA come from the germline V gene. V was shortened by 7 bases and J by 6 bases, with 9 bases between the two germline ends. CDR3 DNA: TGCAGCGGTCGGGAAGCCGGGGAGCTGTTTTTT. It encodes CSGREAGELFF.

The V and J genes are TRBV7-9 and TRBJ1-2; 11 bases match TRBD1. Germline assignment: CDR1 SEHNR and CDR2 FQNEAQ (reference sequence). The CDR3 has 14 residues. Trimming at V came to 4 bases and at J to 4 bases, leaving 2 bases not matched to a gene. The CDR3 region has the DNA TGTGCCAGCAGCTGGACAGGGGGCAGCTATGGCTACACCTTC. This translates into CASSWTGGSYGYTF.

V and J are TRBV9 and TRBJ2-5; TRBD2 agrees at 7 bases. CDR3 length equals 16 residues. The junction had 9 bases not matched to a gene; V was cut back by 0 bases and J by 4 bases. CDR1 and CDR2 (germline): SGDLS, YYNGEE. CDR3 sequence: CASSVAGGGSGETQYF. Here the CDR3 DNA reads TGTGCCAGCAGCGTAGCTGGGGGGGGGAGTGGAGAGACCCAGTACTTC.

This chain connects TRBV21-1 to TRBJ1-6; the table's D call, TRBD1, has no DNA check behind it. TRBV21-1 is deemed a pseudogene. This CDR3 has 18 residues. The CDR3 loop reads CASSKSEWGKGGNSPLHF. Written as DNA, the CDR3 is TGTGCCAGCAGCAAGTCAGAATGGGGAAAAGGGGGTAATTCACCCCTCCACTTT.

Note on this clone: Other nucleotide sequences in the sample specify the same CDR3. The rearrangement links TRBV2 to TRBJ1-2, with D perhaps matching TRBD1 (5 bases). The V and J ends lost 3 bases and 4 bases respectively, with 6 bases between them. This CDR3 is built from 12 residues. In germline, CDR1 is SNHLY, CDR2 FYNNEI. The CDR3 bases are TGTGCCAGCAGTGAGGGGGGCTATGGCTACACCTTC. Amino acid sequence: CASSEGGYGYTF.

This clone was counted a single time. The genes are TRBV9 and TRBJ2-1, with 9 positions matching TRBD2. The V segment lost 4 bases and the J segment 0 bases; nucleotides outside the gene matches: 2. The CDR3 consists of 15 residues. Germline-derived CDR1 and CDR2 are SGDLS and YYNGEE. This chain's CDR3 is CASSPSGDSYNEQFF. DNA for the CDR3: TGTGCCAGCAGCCCTAGCGGGGACTCCTACAATGAGCAGTTCTTC. The entire variable domain, with the rest obtained from reference TRBV9 and TRBJ2-1, is as follows: DSGVTQTPKHLITATGQRVTLRCSPRSGDLSVYWYQQSLDQGLQFLIQYYNGEERAKGNILERFSAQQFPDLHSELNLSSLELGDSALYFCASSPSGDSYNEQFFGPGTRLTVL.

This chain joins TRBV5-1 and TRBJ2-5; 14 bases match TRBD2. The CDR3 has 18 residues. The V gene end was trimmed by 0 bases and the J gene end by 4 bases; junction bases not matched to a gene: 8. Germline assignment: CDR1 SGHRS and CDR2 YFSETQ. This chain's CDR3 is CASSLAGLAGGSGETQYF. The CDR3 nucleotides are TGCGCCAGCAGCTTGGCCGGACTAGCGGGGGGCTCAGGAGAGACCCAGTACTTC.

This chain connects TRBV7-8 to TRBJ1-6; D is perhaps TRBD1 (5 bases). CDR3 length: 15 amino acids. Germline V lookup: CDR1 SGHVS, CDR2 FQNEAQ. V shed 4 bases and J shed 7 bases, with 14 bases lying between them. The CDR3 DNA reads TGTGCCAGCAGCTATGAGCCGGGGGAGAATTCACCCCTCCACTTT. It yields the protein CASSYEPGENSPLHF.

This rearrangement joins TRBV27 to TRBJ1-1; D call uncertain. V was shortened by 6 bases and J by 1 base, with 6 bases between the two germline ends. There are 12 residues in the CDR3. CDR1 and CDR2 (germline): MNHEY, SMNVEV (reference sequence). CDR3 DNA sequence: TGTGCCAGCAGCCACGGGAACACTGAAGCTTTCTTT. It codes for CASSHGNTEAFF.

This CDR3 is CASSRSTETQYF. CDR3 coding DNA: TGTGCCAGCAGCCGATCGACGGAGACGCAGTATTTT. The gene calls are TRBV7-8 and TRBJ2-3; the D is unclear. V lost 5 bases, J lost 9 bases, and 12 bases lay in between. The CDR3 length is 12 residues. Germline V gene lookup returns CDR1 SGHVS and CDR2 FQNEAQ.

The chain links TRBV6-5 to TRBJ1-3, with no clear D. The V end was cut by 7 bases, the J end by 0 bases, with 7 bases between. The CDR3 has 13 amino acids. Germline loops: CDR1 MNHEY, CDR2 SVGAGI. For the CDR3, the DNA is TGTGCCAGCAAACGTAGCTCTGGAAACACCATATATTTT. Its translation is CASKRSSGNTIYF.